Listed below are T cell receptor beta chains from one sample, sequenced in a study of CD8 T cells in ankylosing spondylitis. TCRdb reprocessed the 5' RACE reads via MiXCR and lists one record per CDR3 protein. The sample records over 150,000 distinct CDR3 sequences, more than 10% being singletons. The sample comprised blood, either unsorted or a sorted T cell fraction (not recorded which). The receptors stem from a male donor with ankylosing spondylitis or in good health (not recorded which). The CDR3 runs from the conserved cysteine through the conserved F or W. The D gene is left open where the match is weak. Clone size is stated in some rows and not others, as once, few, many or a class when expanded.

>few|TRBJ2-5|TRBV6-2/TRBV6-3|TRBD1
TGTGCCAGCAGAAGCGACTATCCGGGACAGGGTGCGCAAGAGACCCAGTACTTC
CASRSDYPGQGAQETQYF
>few|TRBJ1-2|TRBV12-3/TRBV12-4|TRBD1
TGTGCCAGCAGTTTTGCCGGGACAGGGTCTGGCTACACCTTC
CASSFAGTGSGYTF
>.|TRBJ2-1|TRBV19|TRBD2
TGTGCCAGTAGTCCCAACCTTAGCGGGGGCCAGCACGATGAGCAGTTCTTC
CASSPNLSGGQHDEQFF
>many|TRBJ2-2|TRBV10-3|.
TGTGCCATCAGTGAGTGGATTCTAAGGGAGCTGTTTTTT
CAISEWILRELFF
>.|TRBJ2-7|TRBV9|.
TGTGCCAGCAGCGTAGGAAGGGTTACCTACGAGCAGTACTTC
CASSVGRVTYEQYF
>.|TRBJ2-3|TRBV6-5|.
TGTGCCAGCAGTTATAGGGACGAGCCAGATACGCAGTATTTT
CASSYRDEPDTQYF
>.|TRBJ2-5|TRBV7-6|TRBD2
TGTGCCAGCAGCTTAACTGGGGGCGGGGGGGATGGAGAGACCCAGTACTTC
CASSLTGGGGDGETQYF
>few|TRBJ2-7|TRBV7-9|.
TGTGCCAGCAGCTTAGGGGATGAGGGGTACTACGAGCAGTACTTC
CASSLGDEGYYEQYF
>few|TRBJ2-7|TRBV20-1|TRBD2
TGCAGTGCTCGATTCGCGGGACTAGTATCCGAGCAGTACTTC
CSARFAGLVSEQYF
>few|TRBJ1-6|TRBV4-1|TRBD1
TGCGCCAGCAGCCAAGATAAGGGGTACAGGGGTTCACCCCTCCACTTT
CASSQDKGYRGSPLHF
>.|TRBJ2-5|TRBV9|.
TGTGCCAGCAGCCGATCCCCTAGCGACCAAGAGACCCAGTACTTC
CASSRSPSDQETQYF
>few|TRBJ2-3|TRBV5-1|TRBD2
TGCGCCAGCAGCTCCGGACTAGCGGGAGCCGATACGCAGTATTTT
CASSSGLAGADTQYF
>.|TRBJ2-1|TRBV11-2|.
TGTGCCAGCAGCTTAGAGGCTAGCAGTGAGCAGTTCTTC
CASSLEASSEQFF
>few|TRBJ2-7|TRBV27|TRBD1
TGTGCCAGCAGCAGGGGGCTATCCTACGAGCAGTACTTC
CASSRGLSYEQYF
>.|TRBJ2-5|TRBV7-9|TRBD2
TGTGCCAGCAGTTCCGGCGGGGGGACCCAGTACTTC
CASSSGGGTQYF
>once|TRBJ2-1|TRBV23-1|TRBD2
TGCGCCAGCAGTCAATCGTGCGGGAGTCAGACCTACAATGAGCAGTTCTTC
CASSQSCGSQTYNEQFF
>.|TRBJ1-2|TRBV9|TRBD1
TGTGCCAGCAGCTCCCGGAATTACAGGGGGCGTAGGAAGGGCTACACCTTC
CASSSRNYRGRRKGYTF
>.|TRBJ1-5|TRBV20-1|.
TGCAGTGCTATCCTTTGGGAGTATAGCAATCAGCCCCAGCATTTT
CSAILWEYSNQPQHF
>few|TRBJ2-1|TRBV10-3|.
TGTGCCATCAGTGACCCGGGGCTTAGCTCCTACAATGAGCAGTTCTTC
CAISDPGLSSYNEQFF
>.|TRBJ2-6|TRBV20-1|TRBD1
TGCAGTGCTAGAGTTCCGACAGGGAGTAAGGGATCTGGGGCCAACGTCCTGACTTTC
CSARVPTGSKGSGANVLTF
>.|TRBJ2-1|TRBV5-5|.
TGTGCCAGCAGCCCGGTTGGGGTAGGGAATTCCTACAATGAGCAGTTCTTC
CASSPVGVGNSYNEQFF
>few|TRBJ2-7|TRBV7-9|.
TGTGCCAGCAGCTCCCGGACAGCTATCTACGAGCAGTACTTC
CASSSRTAIYEQYF
>few|TRBJ1-5|TRBV10-3|.
TGTGCCATCAGTGAGTCGAGTATAGGCTTGGAGCCCCAGCATTTT
CAISESSIGLEPQHF
>few|TRBJ2-5|TRBV4-1|TRBD2
TGCGCCAGCAGCCAAGTGAGCGGGGGGGCTATGGAGGAGACCCAGTACTTC
CASSQVSGGAMEETQYF
>.|TRBJ1-2|TRBV9|TRBD1
TGTGCCAGCAGAAGATTCTCAGGGGGCGCTTCGGATGGCTACACCTTC
CASRRFSGGASDGYTF